A single sample is the source of the 4 T cell receptor beta chains below, sequenced in a study of blood T cell repertoires in COVID-19. Clones were sequenced by immunoSEQ multiplex PCR, and TCRdb holds only the in-frame ones, with some missing. The repertoire has about 280,000 clones, approximately 83% of them found once; the top ten carry approximately 11%. Sequenced: peripheral blood. All receptors derive from a woman in her 70s with acute or convalescent COVID-19.

The rearrangement uses TRBV4-2 and TRBJ2-5; 8 nucleotides line up with TRBD1. CDR3 size: 14 residues. V shed 3 bases and J 6 bases; nucleotides not matched to a gene: 6. Germline CDR1 LGHNA, CDR2 YNFKEQ. The CDR3 nucleotides read TGTGCCAGCAGCCACCCGGACAGGGCGAAGACCCAGTACTTC. Translation gives CASSHPDRAKTQYF.

The chain combines TRBV6-1 with TRBJ1-6, with 7 bases lining up with TRBD1. The V segment lost 5 bases and the J segment 10 bases; nucleotides outside the gene matches: 11. The CDR3 contains 15 residues. The germline gives CDR1 MNHNS, CDR2 SASEGT. The CDR3 region has the DNA TGTGCCAGCAGTTCAATGACAGGGACTGGGTCACCCCTCCACTTT. Translated: CASSSMTGTGSPLHF.

This clone was seen just once. The chain has TRBV25-1 and TRBJ2-4; 8 nucleotides line up with TRBD2. CDR3 length equals 18 residues. Germline assignment: CDR1 MGHDK and CDR2 SYGVNS. The junction had 7 bases not matched to a gene; V was cut back by 0 bases and J by 0 bases. CDR3 nucleotide sequence: TGTGCCAGCAGTGAATATCCAGCGGGGGACCTAGCCAAAAACATTCAGTACTTC. It codes for CASSEYPAGDLAKNIQYF. Looking up the rest from reference TRBV25-1 and TRBJ2-4 gives the full variable domain: EADIYQTPRYLVIGTGKKITLECSQTMGHDKMYWYQQDPGMELHLIHYSYGVNSTEKGDLSSESTVSRIRTEHFPLTLESARPSHTSQYLCASSEYPAGDLAKNIQYFGAGTRLSVL.

The chain joins TRBV9 to TRBJ2-2, with TRBD1 matching 7 bases. This CDR3 is 16 amino acids long. Unmatched junction bases numbered 13, after V lost 4 bases and J lost 7 bases. The germline V gene encodes CDR1 SGDLS and CDR2 YYNGEE. CDR3: CASSPREDRVGGELFF. The CDR3, as DNA: TGTGCCAGCAGCCCGAGGGAAGACAGGGTGGGCGGGGAGCTGTTTTTT.